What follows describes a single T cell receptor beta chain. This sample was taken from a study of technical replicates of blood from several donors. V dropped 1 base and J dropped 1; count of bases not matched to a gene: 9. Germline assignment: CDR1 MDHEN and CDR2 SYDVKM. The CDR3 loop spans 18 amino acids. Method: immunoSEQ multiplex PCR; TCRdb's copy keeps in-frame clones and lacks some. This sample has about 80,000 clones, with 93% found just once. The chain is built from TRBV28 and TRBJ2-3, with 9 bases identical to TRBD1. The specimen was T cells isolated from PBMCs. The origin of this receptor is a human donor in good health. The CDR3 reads CASSLLERRTGGTDTQYF. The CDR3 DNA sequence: TGTGCCAGCAGTTTATTAGAGAGAAGGACAGGGGGCACAGATACGCAGTATTTT.